The clone carrying this T cell receptor beta chain was seen a few times. Its specificity is unknown. Sample-barcoded 5' priming and a J-beta primer mix drove a second PCR of 7 to 11 cycles. TCRdb recomputed calls from the 5' RACE reads with MiXCR, one row per CDR3 protein. The sample contains 650,000 to 1,000,000 distinct CDR3 sequences, about 37% of which appear only once. The study recruited healthy Caucasian donors from Russia who were aged about 6 to 90. The CDR3 runs to 14 residues. Trimming stripped 5 bases from V and 2 bases from J, with 7 bases between. CDR1 is SGHTA and CDR2 is FQGNSA in the germline V gene. This specimen belongs to a study of blood T cells in healthy people across ages. Turning to the study itself: For every two T cells, template switching captured about one barcoded beta molecule.

Regarding the study as a whole: PBMCs left unsorted prevented a conclusive naive versus antigen-experienced comparison. Roughly linear age-related decline in beta diversity appeared, significant by age about 37.

This sequence originates from a man between 18 and 29 years old in good health. The chain carries TRBV7-2 and TRBJ2-6; D gene unclear. The sequenced sample was blood. CDR3 in amino acids: CASSVPAGANVLTF. As DNA, the CDR3 is TGTGCCAGCAGCGTGCCAGCTGGGGCCAACGTCCTGACTTTC.